Shown below are 29 T cell receptor beta chains from a single sample sequenced in a study of response to subunit inactivated influenza vaccine. TCRdb processed the RT-PCR reads anew with MiXCR; each CDR3 protein has one entry. This sample has 800,000 or so distinct CDR3 sequences; about 20% occur once, and the top ten carry roughly 10%. The specimen was PBMCs from blood, collected 5 days after vaccination. The source is a man in his forties or fifties who received an inactivated influenza vaccine.

The chain carries TRBV6-6 and TRBJ1-2; a possible D gene is TRBD1 (5 bases). CDR3 length: 13 amino acids. Germline V gives CDR1 MNHNY, CDR2 SVGAGI (reference sequence). Between the trimmed V and J ends, which lost 5 bases and 4 bases, there was a span of 11 bases. The CDR3 DNA is TGTGCCAGCAGTGAGCGGGACGGCTATGGCTACACCTTC. This translates into CASSERDGYGYTF.

The chain is built from TRBV29-1 and TRBJ2-7; possible D gene TRBD1, 6 bases. Trimming took off 7 bases at V and 3 bases at J, with 16 bases between the two ends. This CDR3 comprises 13 residues. The germline CDR1 and CDR2 sequences are SQVTM and ANQGSEA. This CDR3 reads CSAQGPPNYEQYF. CDR3 nucleotides: TGCAGCGCTCAGGGGCCACCCAACTACGAGCAGTACTTC.

The J gene is TRBJ2-5, the V gene TRBV27, with D possibly matching TRBD2 (6 bases). This CDR3 region has 15 residues. Trimming stripped 4 bases from V and 5 bases from J, with 17 bases between. The germline gives CDR1 MNHEY, CDR2 SMNVEV (reference sequence). The CDR3, as DNA: TGTGCCAGCAGTTCCGGTCGAGCGGGCCCGGAGACCCAGTACTTC. Amino acids: CASSSGRAGPETQYF.

This clonotype has at least ten counts. The genes are TRBV5-5 and TRBJ2-1; D is unclear. The V gene's germline CDR1 is SGHKS and CDR2 YYEKEE (reference sequence). This CDR3 comprises 12 residues. Trimming removed 4 bases at V and 13 bases at J, with 15 bases between. DNA for the CDR3: TGTGCCAGCAGCGTAAATACCGCCGCTCAGTTCTTC. Residues: CASSVNTAAQFF.

This chain uses TRBV7-9 with TRBJ1-1; D is perhaps TRBD1 (6 bases). This CDR3 has 15 amino acids. Germline V lookup: CDR1 SEHNR, CDR2 FQNEAQ (reference sequence). The germline V and J ends were trimmed by 3 bases and 6 bases, with 17 bases remaining between them. CDR3 protein: CASSLSLQGRAEAFF. The CDR3 coding sequence is TGTGCCAGCAGCTTGTCCCTACAGGGAAGGGCTGAAGCTTTCTTT. The full variable domain, its missing parts supplied by reference TRBV7-9 and TRBJ1-1, is DTGVSQNPRHKITKRGQNVTFRCDPISEHNRLYWYRQTLGQGPEFLTYFQNEAQLEKSRLLSDRFSAERPKGSFSTLEIQRTEQGDSAMYLCASSLSLQGRAEAFFGQGTRLTVV.

This clonotype was counted at least ten times. The chain links TRBV20-1 to TRBJ2-7, with 9 bases identical to TRBD1. Trimming cost V 1 base and J 9 bases; bases outside gene matches: 7. From germline, CDR1 is DFQATT and CDR2 SNEGSKA (reference sequence). The CDR3 is 13 amino acids. The CDR3 region has the DNA TGCAGTGCTAGAGCCGGGACAGGGCGTTGGCAGTACTTC. It encodes CSARAGTGRWQYF.

This clonotype was seen only a few times. The chain uses TRBV4-2 and TRBJ2-7; possible D gene TRBD1, 6 bases. The germline gives CDR1 LGHNA, CDR2 YNFKEQ. V gave up 4 bases and J gave up 0 bases, with 16 bases separating them. The CDR3 spans 16 residues. The CDR3 protein is CASSLDGQTSSYEQYF. CDR3 sequence (DNA): TGTGCCAGCAGCCTCGACGGACAGACGAGCTCCTACGAGCAGTACTTC.

This clonotype was detected only a few times. The chain joins TRBV3-1 to TRBJ2-5; a weak D match, TRBD2 (6 bases). V lost 4 bases and J lost 3, with 15 bases in between. In germline, CDR1 is LGHDT, CDR2 YNNKEL (reference sequence). This CDR3 has 15 amino acids. CDR3 residues: CASSRNPGSKETQYF. The CDR3 DNA sequence: TGTGCCAGCAGCCGGAACCCCGGGAGCAAAGAGACCCAGTACTTC.

This clonotype has just a few counts. The V and J genes are TRBV20-1 and TRBJ2-3; 10 bases line up with TRBD2. The CDR3 is 16 residues long. Losses at the gene ends were 8 bases for V and 0 bases for J; bases not matched to a gene: 11. The germline CDR1 and CDR2 sequences are DFQATT and SNEGSKA (reference sequence). The CDR3 loop reads CSPPGLAIASTDTQYF. The CDR3 nucleotides are TGCAGTCCCCCGGGACTAGCGATAGCTAGCACAGATACGCAGTATTTT.

This clonotype was recorded at least ten times. The chain uses TRBV29-1 and TRBJ1-2; D may be TRBD1 (5 bases). Between the trimmed V and J ends, which lost 6 bases and 2 bases, there was a span of 7 bases. This CDR3 is built from 11 residues. Germline CDR1 SQVTM, CDR2 ANQGSEA. DNA for the CDR3: TGCAGCGTAGGGGACAACTATGGCTACACCTTC. Translation: CSVGDNYGYTF.

The table lists this clonotype with many counts. J is TRBJ1-2 and V is TRBV5-1; a weak D match, TRBD1 (6 bases). V was shortened by 5 bases and J by 4 bases, with 15 bases between the two germline ends. The CDR3 length is 14 residues. Germline-derived CDR1 and CDR2 are SGHRS and YFSETQ. The CDR3: CASSSAGAGYGYTF. For the CDR3, the DNA is TGCGCCAGCAGTTCCGCAGGGGCGGGCTATGGCTACACCTTC.

The chain recombines TRBV7-9 with TRBJ2-1; perhaps TRBD1 as D (7 bases). CDR1 is SEHNR, CDR2 FQNEAQ, per germline (reference sequence). The CDR3 extends over 15 amino acids. V was trimmed by 5 bases and J by 8 bases, leaving 19 bases between them. The CDR3 loop is CASSLQTGRMDEQFF. CDR3 DNA sequence: TGTGCCAGCAGCCTCCAGACAGGGAGGATGGATGAGCAGTTCTTC.

The table lists this clonotype with a few counts. The rearrangement links TRBV6-2 or TRBV6-3 to TRBJ1-2; D is unresolved. CDR1 and CDR2 (germline): MNHEY, SVGEGT. This CDR3 has 14 residues. Trimming took 2 bases from V and 2 from J, leaving 9 bases between them. The chain's CDR3 is CASSYPVVNYGYTF. Here the CDR3 DNA reads TGTGCCAGCAGTTACCCGGTCGTAAACTATGGCTACACCTTC.

This clonotype has more than one count but fewer than ten. This chain connects TRBV7-2 to TRBJ1-5, with D unresolved. Germline CDR1 SGHTA, CDR2 FQGNSA. This CDR3 spans 13 amino acids. The V and J ends lost 4 bases and 4 bases respectively, with 8 bases between them. CDR3 protein: CASSSKVNQPQHF. The CDR3 DNA follows: TGTGCCAGCAGCTCGAAGGTAAATCAGCCCCAGCATTTT.

V is TRBV7-2 and J is TRBJ2-5, with D hard to call. The V end lost 3 bases, the J end lost 5 bases, and 10 bases lay between the germline ends. Germline-derived CDR1 and CDR2 are SGHTA and FQGNSA. The CDR3 has 13 amino acids. CDR3 sequence (DNA): TGTGCCAGCAGCTTGCCCCTCGTGGAGACCCAGTACTTC. This gives the protein CASSLPLVETQYF.

This clonotype was recorded a few times. The V gene is TRBV12-3 or TRBV12-4, the J gene TRBJ2-1, with TRBD2 identical over 8 bases. Trimming cost V 5 bases and J 4 bases; bases outside gene matches: 13. The length of the CDR3 is 17 residues. CDR3 loop: CASSRPSERERYNEQFF. In DNA form, the CDR3 reads TGTGCCAGCAGTCGACCCTCTGAGCGGGAGCGTTACAATGAGCAGTTCTTC.

The chain recombines TRBV28 with TRBJ2-3, with TRBD2 matching 12 bases. The junction had 4 bases not matched to a gene; V was cut back by 6 bases and J by 3 bases. CDR3 length equals 15 residues. The germline V gene encodes CDR1 MDHEN and CDR2 SYDVKM. The CDR3 loop reads CASRTLAGGTDTQYF. The CDR3 DNA follows: TGTGCCAGCAGGACGCTAGCGGGAGGGACAGATACGCAGTATTTT.

The chain couples TRBV7-2 to TRBJ2-7, with 11 bases identical to TRBD2. CDR1 is SGHTA, CDR2 FQGNSA, per germline. The CDR3 runs to 17 residues. The trim removed 2 bases at V and 4 bases at J, leaving 10 bases unmatched. As DNA, the CDR3 is TGTGCCAGCAGCTTAATCACTAGCGGGAGTTCCTTGTACGAGCAGTACTTC. Translated, it gives CASSLITSGSSLYEQYF.

This clonotype was recorded many times. The chain links TRBV20-1 to TRBJ2-3; D is unresolved. V lost 5 bases, J lost 3 bases, and 6 bases lay in between. Germline V gene data show CDR1 as DFQATT and CDR2 as SNEGSKA (reference sequence). The CDR3 spans 11 residues. For the CDR3, the DNA is TGCAGTGCTGGTGGGACAGATACGCAGTATTTT. Residues: CSAGGTDTQYF.

The V call is TRBV12-3 or TRBV12-4, the J call TRBJ1-1; tentative D call: TRBD1 (5 bases). With 3 bases removed from V and 5 bases from J, the gap between germline ends came to 13 bases. The CDR3 loop spans 14 amino acids. The CDR3 nucleotides read TGTGCCAGCAGTTTGGGGAACAGGCGGACTGAAGCTTTCTTT. Protein product: CASSLGNRRTEAFF.

The V call is TRBV7-2, the J call TRBJ1-2, with TRBD1 matching 9 bases. Germline loops: CDR1 SGHTA, CDR2 FQGNSA. Trimming cost V 5 bases and J 8 bases; bases outside gene matches: 9. The CDR3 contains 14 residues. The CDR3 sequence: CASSHDTDRGGYTF. As DNA, the CDR3 is TGTGCCAGCAGCCACGATACGGACAGGGGCGGCTACACCTTC.

This clonotype has just a few counts. The rearrangement joins TRBV6-2 or TRBV6-3 to TRBJ2-7, with TRBD2 matching over 8 bases. The CDR3 spans 15 residues. Losses at the gene ends were 4 bases for V and 0 bases for J; bases not matched to a gene: 5. Germline CDR1 and CDR2: MNHEY and SVGEGT. The CDR3 nucleotides read TGTGCCAGCAGTTCCATAGCGGGGACCTCCTACGAGCAGTACTTC. It specifies CASSSIAGTSYEQYF.

This clonotype was picked up one time. The genes are TRBV27 and TRBJ1-4; D is ambiguous. This CDR3 region has 15 residues. Germline CDR1 and CDR2: MNHEY and SMNVEV (reference sequence). Trimming took 5 bases from V and 6 from J, leaving 16 bases between them. DNA for the CDR3: TGTGCCAGCAGTCCATCAGGACTGTCATATGAAAAACTGTTTTTT. Translated: CASSPSGLSYEKLFF.

The chain is built from TRBV19 and TRBJ2-7; TRBD1 aligns across 7 bases. The CDR3 runs to 18 residues. J lost 1 base, V lost 5 bases, and 17 bases had no gene match. CDR1 and CDR2 from the germline V gene are LNHDA and SQIVND (reference sequence). The CDR3 coding sequence is TGTGCCAGTAGTGGCACCTTCCGAGGACAGGATTATTCCTACGAGCAGTACTTC. Translating gives CASSGTFRGQDYSYEQYF.

The rearrangement links TRBV13 to TRBJ2-5, with 11 positions matching TRBD2. CDR1 PRHDT and CDR2 FYEKMQ come from the germline V gene (reference sequence). The V segment lost 5 bases and the J segment 5 bases; nucleotides outside the gene matches: 10. The CDR3 runs 16 residues. The CDR3 DNA sequence: TGTGCCAGCAGCCGACCCGGGACTAGCGGATGGGAGACCCAGTACTTC. Its translation: CASSRPGTSGWETQYF.

This clonotype was counted ten times or more. The genes are TRBV20-1 and TRBJ2-1; TRBD2 matches at 15 bases. Trimming cost V 0 bases and J 7 bases; bases outside gene matches: 4. CDR3 length: 16 residues. CDR1 is DFQATT and CDR2 is SNEGSKA in the germline V gene (reference sequence). CDR3 residues: CSARDPGTSGRNEQFF. Written as DNA, the CDR3 is TGCAGTGCTAGAGACCCCGGGACTAGCGGGAGGAATGAGCAGTTCTTC.

The genes are TRBV12-3 or TRBV12-4 and TRBJ2-3; D is possibly TRBD2 (5 bases). The CDR3 loop spans 13 amino acids. Deletions cut 3 bases from V and 10 bases from J, with 14 bases between. In DNA form, the CDR3 reads TGTGCCAGCAGTTTCCCGAACCGGGGTCCGCAGTATTTT. It translates to CASSFPNRGPQYF.

The CDR3 DNA follows: TGTGCCAGCTCACCGGGGACAGGGAACACCGAGCAGTACTTC. Translation gives CASSPGTGNTEQYF. The V call is TRBV18, the J call TRBJ2-7, with 9 bases lining up with TRBD1. Trimming took 3 bases from V and 6 from J; bases not matched to a gene: 6. The CDR3 consists of 14 residues. Germline CDR1 KGHSH, CDR2 LQKENI.

The chain combines TRBV9 with TRBJ2-5, with 7 nucleotides matching TRBD2. CDR3 length: 16 residues. The germline gives CDR1 SGDLS, CDR2 YYNGEE. V shed 4 bases and J 2 bases; nucleotides not matched to a gene: 11. The CDR3 sequence is CASSPALAVQQETQYF. Written as DNA, the CDR3 is TGTGCCAGCAGCCCGGCGCTAGCGGTACAACAAGAGACCCAGTACTTC.